This TCR beta chain was retrieved from a study of identical twins. Study-wide results and limits: Within beta out-of-frame sequences, the excess sharing observed between twins was weaker.

Germline CDR1 LGHNA, CDR2 YNFKEQ. This CDR3 spans 16 amino acids. The junction had 5 bases not matched to a gene; V was cut back by 1 base and J by 5 bases. A note on this clonotype: The target antigen is unknown.

Using its own MiXCR run on the 5' RACE reads, TCRdb lists one record per CDR3 protein. Of 400,000 to 650,000 distinct CDR3 sequences listed, roughly 21% are singletons. The same sample was also used in a study of T cells expressing NK-cell markers. That paper notes: Repertoire data for TCR beta were derived from sorted T cells (CD3+CD56+NKG2C+, CD3+CD56+NKG2C- and CD3+CD56-NKG2C+). 1.0-7.0% of CD8+ T cells in about 6 donors belonged to dominant NKG2C+ clonotypes.

Sequenced sample: CD4+ T cells sorted from blood. The chain recombines TRBV4-2 with TRBJ2-2, with 9 bases lining up with TRBD2. The receptor comes from a woman under 30 in good health. The CDR3 sequence is CASSQASGEGTGELFF. CDR3 in DNA: TGTGCCAGCAGCCAAGCTAGCGGGGAAGGGACCGGGGAGCTGTTTTTT.